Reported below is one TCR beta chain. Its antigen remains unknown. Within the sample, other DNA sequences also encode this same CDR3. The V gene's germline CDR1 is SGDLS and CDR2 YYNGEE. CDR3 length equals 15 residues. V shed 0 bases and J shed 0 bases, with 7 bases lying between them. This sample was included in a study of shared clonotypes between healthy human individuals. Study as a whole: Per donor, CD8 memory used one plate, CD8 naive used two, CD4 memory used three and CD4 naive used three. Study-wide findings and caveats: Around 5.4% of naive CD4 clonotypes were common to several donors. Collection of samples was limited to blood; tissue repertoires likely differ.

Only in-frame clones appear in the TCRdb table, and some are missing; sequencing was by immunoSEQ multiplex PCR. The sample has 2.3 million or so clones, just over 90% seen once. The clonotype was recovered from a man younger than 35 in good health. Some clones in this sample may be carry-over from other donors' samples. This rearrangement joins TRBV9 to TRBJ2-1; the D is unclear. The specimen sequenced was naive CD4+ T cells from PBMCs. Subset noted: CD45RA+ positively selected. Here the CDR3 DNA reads TGTGCCAGCAGCGTAGGGCTAGGCTCCTACAATGAGCAGTTCTTC. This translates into CASSVGLGSYNEQFF.